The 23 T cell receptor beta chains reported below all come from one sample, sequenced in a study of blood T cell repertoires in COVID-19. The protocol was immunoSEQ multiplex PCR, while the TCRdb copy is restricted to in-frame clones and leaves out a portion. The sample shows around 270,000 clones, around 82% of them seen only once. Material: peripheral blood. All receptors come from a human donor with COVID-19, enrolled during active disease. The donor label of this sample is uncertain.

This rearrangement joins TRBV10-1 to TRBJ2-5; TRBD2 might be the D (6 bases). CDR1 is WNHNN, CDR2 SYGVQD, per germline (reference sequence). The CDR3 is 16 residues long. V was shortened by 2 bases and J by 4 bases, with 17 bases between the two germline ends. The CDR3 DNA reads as TGCGCCAGCAGTGAGAGGGTCAGCGGGTTAGGAGAGACCCAGTACTTC. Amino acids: CASSERVSGLGETQYF.

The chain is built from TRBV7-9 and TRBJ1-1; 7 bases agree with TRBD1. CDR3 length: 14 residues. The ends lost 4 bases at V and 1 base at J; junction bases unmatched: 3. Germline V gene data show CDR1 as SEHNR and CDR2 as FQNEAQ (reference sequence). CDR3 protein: CASSSQGGNTEAFF. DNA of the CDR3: TGTGCCAGCAGCTCGCAGGGGGGGAACACTGAAGCTTTCTTT.

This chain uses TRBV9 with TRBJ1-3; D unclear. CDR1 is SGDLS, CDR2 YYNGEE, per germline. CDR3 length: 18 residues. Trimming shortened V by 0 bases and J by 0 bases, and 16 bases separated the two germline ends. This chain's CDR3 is CASSVGSSPGASGNTIYF. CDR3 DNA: TGTGCCAGCAGCGTAGGAAGTTCTCCTGGAGCCTCTGGAAACACCATATATTTT.

The DNA for the CDR3 is TGTGCCAGTAGTGCGACAGGGAGAGGGAGCAGTGAAAAACTGTTTTTT. It yields the protein CASSATGRGSSEKLFF. J is TRBJ1-4 and V is TRBV19, with 7 bases aligning to TRBD1. The CDR3 consists of 16 residues. The germline gives CDR1 LNHDA, CDR2 SQIVND (reference sequence). V trimming: 5 bases; J trimming: 7 bases; junction bases outside the gene matches: 13. The whole variable domain, filled in from reference TRBV19 and TRBJ1-4, reads DGGITQSPKYLFRKEGQNVTLSCEQNLNHDAMYWYRQDPGQGLRLIYYSQIVNDFQKGDIAEGYSVSREKKESFPLTVTSAQKNPTAFYLCASSATGRGSSEKLFFGSGTQLSVL.

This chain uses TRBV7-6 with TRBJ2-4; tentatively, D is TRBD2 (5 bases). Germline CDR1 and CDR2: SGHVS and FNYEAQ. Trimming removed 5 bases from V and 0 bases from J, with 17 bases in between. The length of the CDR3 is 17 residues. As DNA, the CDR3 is TGTGCCAGCAGCCCCGCGGGCAGTCCTATAGCCAAAAACATTCAGTACTTC. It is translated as CASSPAGSPIAKNIQYF. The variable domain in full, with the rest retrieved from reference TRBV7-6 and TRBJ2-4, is GAGVSQSPRYKVTKRGQDVALRCDPISGHVSLYWYRQALGQGPEFLTYFNYEAQQDKSGLPNDRFSAERPEGSISTLTIQRTEQRDSAMYRCASSPAGSPIAKNIQYFGAGTRLSVL.

The CDR3 DNA is TGTGCCAGCAGCTTACGGGCAGGGGGCAATGAAAAACTGTTTTTT. Translated: CASSLRAGGNEKLFF. The chain has TRBV7-2 and TRBJ1-4; 8 nucleotides line up with TRBD1. Germline lookup yields CDR1 SGHTA and CDR2 FQGNSA. The junction had 4 bases not matched to a gene; V was cut back by 2 bases and J by 5 bases. The CDR3 sequence is 15 residues long. The full variable domain, with the rest looked up from reference TRBV7-2 and TRBJ1-4, is GAGVSQSPSNKVTEKGKDVELRCDPISGHTALYWYRQSLGQGLEFLIYFQGNSAPDKSGLPSDRFSAERTGGSVSTLTIQRTQQEDSAVYLCASSLRAGGNEKLFFGSGTQLSVL.

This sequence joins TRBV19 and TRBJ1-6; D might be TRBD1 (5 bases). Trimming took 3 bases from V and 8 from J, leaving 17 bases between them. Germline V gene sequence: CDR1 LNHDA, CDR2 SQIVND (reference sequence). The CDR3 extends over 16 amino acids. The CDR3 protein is CASSMRRGQADSPLHF. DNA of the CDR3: TGTGCCAGTAGTATGAGAAGGGGTCAGGCCGATTCACCCCTCCACTTT.

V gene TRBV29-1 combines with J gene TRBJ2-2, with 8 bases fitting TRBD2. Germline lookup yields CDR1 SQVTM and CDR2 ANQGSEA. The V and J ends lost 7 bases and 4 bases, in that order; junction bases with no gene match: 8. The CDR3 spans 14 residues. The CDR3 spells CSARAGASTGELFF. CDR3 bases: TGCAGCGCACGAGCGGGAGCTAGCACCGGGGAGCTGTTTTTT.

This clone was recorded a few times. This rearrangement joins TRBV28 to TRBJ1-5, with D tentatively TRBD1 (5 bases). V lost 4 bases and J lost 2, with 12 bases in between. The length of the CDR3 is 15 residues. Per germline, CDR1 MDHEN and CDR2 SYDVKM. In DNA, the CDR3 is TGTGCCAGCAGTTCCCAGGGAAGGGGCAATCAGCCCCAGCATTTT. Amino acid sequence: CASSSQGRGNQPQHF. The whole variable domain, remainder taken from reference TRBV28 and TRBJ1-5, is DVKVTQSSRYLVKRTGEKVFLECVQDMDHENMFWYRQDPGLGLRLIYFSYDVKMKEKGDIPEGYSVSREKKERFSLILESASTNQTSMYLCASSSQGRGNQPQHFGDGTRLSIL.

The CDR3 is CASSRREGSYNEQFF. The CDR3 bases are TGTGCCAGCAGCCGGAGGGAGGGGAGCTACAATGAGCAGTTCTTC. This rearrangement joins TRBV11-1 to TRBJ2-1; TRBD2 matches 7 bases. There are 15 residues in the CDR3. V trimming: 5 bases; J trimming: 3 bases; junction bases outside the gene matches: 7. Germline V gene lookup returns CDR1 SGHAT and CDR2 FQDESV (reference sequence).

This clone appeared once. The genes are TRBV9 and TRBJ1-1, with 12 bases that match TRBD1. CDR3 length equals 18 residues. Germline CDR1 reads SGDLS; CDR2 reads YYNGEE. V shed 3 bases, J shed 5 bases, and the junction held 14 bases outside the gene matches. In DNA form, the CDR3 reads TGTGCCAGCAGCGCTCGTCCCGGGACAGGGGGCGGAGGGACTGAAGCTTTCTTT. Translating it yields CASSARPGTGGGGTEAFF.

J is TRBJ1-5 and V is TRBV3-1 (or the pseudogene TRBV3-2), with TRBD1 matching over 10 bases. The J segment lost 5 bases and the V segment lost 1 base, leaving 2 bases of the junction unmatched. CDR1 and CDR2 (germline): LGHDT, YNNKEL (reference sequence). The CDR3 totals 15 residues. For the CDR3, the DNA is TGTGCCAGCAGCCAAGGGGGGACAGGGGATCAGCCCCAGCATTTT. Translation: CASSQGGTGDQPQHF.

CDR3 amino acids: CASSLHRGQGYGYTF. CDR3 DNA sequence: TGTGCCAGCAGCTTACACAGGGGGCAGGGCTATGGCTACACCTTC. The chain joins TRBV5-8 to TRBJ1-2; 9 nucleotides match TRBD1. The ends lost 2 bases at V and 4 bases at J; junction bases unmatched: 6. Germline V gene data show CDR1 as SGHTS and CDR2 as YDEGEE. This CDR3 has 15 amino acids.

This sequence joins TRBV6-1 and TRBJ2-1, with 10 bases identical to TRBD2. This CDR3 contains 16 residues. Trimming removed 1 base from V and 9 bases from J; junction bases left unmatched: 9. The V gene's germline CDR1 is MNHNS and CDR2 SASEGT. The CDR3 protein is CASSEGPSGRPGEQFF. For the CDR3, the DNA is TGTGCCAGCAGTGAAGGCCCTAGCGGGAGACCCGGTGAGCAGTTCTTC.

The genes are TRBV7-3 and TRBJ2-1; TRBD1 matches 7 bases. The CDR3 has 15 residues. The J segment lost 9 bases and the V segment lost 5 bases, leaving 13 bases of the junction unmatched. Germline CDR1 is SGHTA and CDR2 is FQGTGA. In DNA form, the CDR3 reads TGTGCCAGCAGCGCCCTATTGGGGACAGCTGGTGAGCAGTTCTTC. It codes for CASSALLGTAGEQFF.

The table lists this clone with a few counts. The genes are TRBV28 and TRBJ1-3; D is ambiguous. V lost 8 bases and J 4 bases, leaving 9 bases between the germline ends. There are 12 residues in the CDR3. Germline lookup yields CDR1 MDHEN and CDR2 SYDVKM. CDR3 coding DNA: TGTGCCAGCCAGCGGACGGGAAACACCATATATTTT. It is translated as CASQRTGNTIYF.

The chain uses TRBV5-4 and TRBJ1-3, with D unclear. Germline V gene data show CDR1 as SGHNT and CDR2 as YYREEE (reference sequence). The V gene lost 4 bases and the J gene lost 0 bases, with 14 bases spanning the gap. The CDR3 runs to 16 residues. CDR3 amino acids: CASSPPKVDSGNTIYF. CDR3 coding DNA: TGTGCCAGCAGCCCGCCTAAAGTCGACTCTGGAAACACCATATATTTT.

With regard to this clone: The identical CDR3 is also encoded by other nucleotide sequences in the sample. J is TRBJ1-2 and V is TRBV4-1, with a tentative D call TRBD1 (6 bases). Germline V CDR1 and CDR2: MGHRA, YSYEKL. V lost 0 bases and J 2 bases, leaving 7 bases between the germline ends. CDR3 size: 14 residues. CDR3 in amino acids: CASSQDRGNYGYTF. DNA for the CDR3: TGCGCCAGCAGCCAAGACAGGGGAAACTATGGCTACACCTTC.

The CDR3 DNA reads TGTGCCAGCAGTTCCCAACAACCGCGAGGAGAGCAGTTCTTC. Protein: CASSSQQPRGEQFF. The rearrangement links TRBV7-2 to TRBJ2-1; no clear D gene. CDR1 is SGHTA, CDR2 FQGNSA, per germline. This CDR3 spans 14 amino acids. The V and J ends lost 6 bases and 10 bases respectively, with 19 bases between them.

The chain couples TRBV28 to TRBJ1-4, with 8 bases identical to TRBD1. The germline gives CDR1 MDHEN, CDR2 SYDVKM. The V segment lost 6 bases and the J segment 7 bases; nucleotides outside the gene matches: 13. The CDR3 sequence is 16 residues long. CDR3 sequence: CASSSPGQGIIEKLFF. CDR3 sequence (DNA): TGTGCCAGCAGCTCCCCAGGACAGGGAATCATTGAAAAACTGTTTTTT.

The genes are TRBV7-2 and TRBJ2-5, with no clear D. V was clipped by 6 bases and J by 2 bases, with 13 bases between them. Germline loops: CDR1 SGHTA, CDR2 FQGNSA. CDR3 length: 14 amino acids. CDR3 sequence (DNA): TGTGCCAGCAGGTCCCAGGTCTCTCAAGAGACCCAGTACTTC. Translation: CASRSQVSQETQYF.

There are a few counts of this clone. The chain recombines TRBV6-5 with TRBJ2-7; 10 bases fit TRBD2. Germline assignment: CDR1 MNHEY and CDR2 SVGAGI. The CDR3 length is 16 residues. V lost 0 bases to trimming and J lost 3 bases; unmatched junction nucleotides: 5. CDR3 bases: TGTGCCAGCAGTTACTCGAGGGTAGCGGGAGGCTACGAGCAGTACTTC. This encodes CASSYSRVAGGYEQYF.

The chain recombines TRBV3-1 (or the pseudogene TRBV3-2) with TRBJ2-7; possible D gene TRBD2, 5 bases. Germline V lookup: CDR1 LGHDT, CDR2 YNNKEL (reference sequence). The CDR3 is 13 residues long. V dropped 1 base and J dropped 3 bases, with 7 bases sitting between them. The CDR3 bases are TGTGCCAGCAGCCAAGCTAGCAGCTACGAGCAGTACTTC. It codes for CASSQASSYEQYF.